The present TCR beta chain was sequenced within a study of CD8+CD57+ T cells in acquired aplastic anemia. Study in general: DNA from sorted CD4+ and CD8+ cells averaged roughly 3.2 ug. Healthy-donor CD4+ cells averaged approximately 9.8 million reads. Study-level results: Around 27 CD8+ CDR3 sequences occurred in both the patients and the controls.

The CDR3 is 14 residues long. Germline CDR1 SNHLY, CDR2 FYNNEI. V lost 4 bases to trimming and J lost 4 bases, with 13 bases between them. For this clonotype: The antigen is not known.

Profiles of TCR beta VDJ and CDR3 were generated from a genomic DNA template. From the reads, TCRdb called clonotypes with MiXCR, one entry per CDR3 protein. The sample has tens of thousands of distinct CDR3 sequences, less than 60% seen once; the top ten hold approximately 62%. Sequencing was done on a sample of sorted CD4+, CD8+, or CD8+CD57+ T cells (not recorded which) from PBMCs. This receptor was taken from a human donor in good health, serving as a control. This chain joins TRBV2 and TRBJ1-1, with D maybe TRBD1 (6 bases). The CDR3: CASSGAGRGTEAFF. DNA of the CDR3: TGTGCCAGCAGTGGGGCTGGCAGGGGCACTGAAGCTTTCTTT.